This T cell receptor beta chain was obtained from a study of blood T cell repertoires in COVID-19. Looking at the study overall: Spain, Italy and the United States supplied samples that represented acute and convalescent COVID-19. Nucleic acid was either cDNA or gDNA, and it came from T cells, B-cell-depleted T cells, or PBMCs.

The CDR3 has 15 residues. The V and J ends lost 1 base and 5 bases, in that order; junction bases with no gene match: 5. Per the germline V gene, CDR1 is SGHVS and CDR2 is FQNEAQ. Original processing notes: Reference gene primer amplification gave estimated nucleated cell counts. Method: immunoSEQ multiplex PCR; TCRdb's copy keeps in-frame clones and lacks some. That table gives V, J and clone size, and the DNA gave D and trimming. The sample lists 45,000 to 60,000 clones, approximately 81% occurring once. Material for sequencing was peripheral blood. The genes are TRBV7-8 and TRBJ1-1, with 9 positions matching TRBD1. The TCR was taken from an elderly woman with acute or convalescent COVID-19. CDR3 region: CASSLDRGLGTEAFF. Written as DNA, the CDR3 is TGTGCCAGCAGCTTAGACAGGGGGCTAGGTACTGAAGCTTTCTTT. Filled out from reference TRBV7-8 and TRBJ1-1, the complete variable domain reads GAGVSQSPRYKVAKRGQDVALRCDPISGHVSLFWYQQALGQGPEFLTYFQNEAQLDKSGLPSDRFFAERPEGSVSTLKIQRTQQEDSAVYLCASSLDRGLGTEAFFGQGTRLTVV.